This T cell receptor (beta chain) originates from a study of cytomegalovirus exposure and HLA in healthy donors. Study findings and constraints: It emerged from a later analysis that several of the most significant clusters appeared to be linked to common viral pathogens. Later analysis demonstrated an association between a missense DCLRE1C variant and TCR beta V- and J-gene trimming. Using a false discovery rate of 0.05, a later analysis showed that 16,951 TCR beta sequences were associated with HLA alleles.

V was cut by 2 bases and J by 5 bases, with 9 bases left in between. CDR3 length: 13 amino acids. The germline gives CDR1 SGHTA, CDR2 FQGNSA. Vbeta (60) and Jbeta (13) primers were used in the PCR. TCRdb keeps only in-frame clones here, not all; method: immunoSEQ multiplex PCR. The sample yields approximately 120,000 clones, about four fifths seen once. Remarks on this clone: The antigen is undetermined.

The clonotype was recovered from a woman in her thirties in good health and CMV-seronegative. Sample: PBMCs. V usage is TRBV7-2 and J usage is TRBJ2-5; D is unresolved. CDR3 amino acids: CASSLPFGETQYF. The CDR3 nucleotides are TGTGCCAGCAGCTTACCGTTCGGGGAGACCCAGTACTTC.